Shown below are 11 T cell receptor beta chains from a single sample sequenced in a study of T cells after posttransplantation cyclophosphamide. Busulfan-fludarabine conditioning, marrow transplant, and cyclophosphamide on days +3 and +4 were administered. Sequencing used immunoSEQ multiplex PCR; TCRdb keeps in-frame clones, though not all of them. Singletons are absent from the sample, which has some 7,500 clones. This specimen was PBMCs, taken after allogeneic stem cell transplant with posttransplant cyclophosphamide. The receptor set was obtained from a male patient in his late teens or twenties who received an allogeneic stem cell transplant from an unrelated donor, was CMV-positive, and had acute and chronic GVHD. Some T cells could come from the graft donor.

There are many counts of this clone. This chain joins TRBV7-2 and TRBJ2-4; possible D gene TRBD1, 6 bases. Deletions cut 5 bases from V and 2 bases from J, with 10 bases between. Germline loops: CDR1 SGHTA, CDR2 FQGNSA. The CDR3 is 14 residues long. The chain's CDR3 is CASSQQGTKNIQYF. The CDR3 nucleotides are TGTGCCAGCAGCCAACAGGGTACCAAAAACATTCAGTACTTC.

This clone was detected only a few times. CDR3: CASRFQTGGSTDTQYF. The DNA for the CDR3 is TGTGCCAGCAGATTCCAGACAGGGGGGAGCACAGATACGCAGTATTTT. This sequence joins TRBV25-1 and TRBJ2-3; TRBD1 agrees at 9 bases. Germline CDR1 and CDR2: MGHDK and SYGVNS. This CDR3 comprises 16 residues. J lost 0 bases, V lost 6 bases, and 7 bases had no gene match.

This clone showed up many times. This chain links TRBV5-4 with TRBJ2-1; 7 nucleotides line up with TRBD1. The J segment lost 5 bases and the V segment lost 4 bases, leaving 9 bases of the junction unmatched. Germline V gives CDR1 SGHNT, CDR2 YYREEE (reference sequence). The CDR3 has 15 amino acids. CDR3 region: CASSPSMGQNNEQFF. In DNA form, the CDR3 reads TGTGCCAGCAGCCCCTCGATGGGACAGAACAATGAGCAGTTCTTC.

This clone was recorded at least ten times. The chain links TRBV19 to TRBJ2-3; 12 nucleotides agree with TRBD2. Germline CDR1 reads LNHDA; CDR2 reads SQIVND (reference sequence). Germline trimming cut 3 bases from V and 5 bases from J; bases unmatched to any gene: 6. The CDR3 loop spans 16 amino acids. CDR3 coding DNA: TGTGCCAGTAGTATCCCTAGCGGGGGGGCCGTAGATACGCAGTATTTT. Translated, it gives CASSIPSGGAVDTQYF.

This clone showed up many times. The V gene is TRBV9, the J gene TRBJ1-2, with TRBD1 matching 10 bases. The CDR3 is 13 residues long. V lost 3 bases, J lost 6 bases, and 2 bases stayed unmatched. Germline V lookup: CDR1 SGDLS, CDR2 YYNGEE. CDR3 residues: CASSEGTGDGYTF. In DNA, the CDR3 is TGTGCCAGCAGCGAGGGGACAGGGGATGGCTACACCTTC.

This clone was observed at least ten times. The genes are TRBV29-1 and TRBJ2-2; 8 nucleotides line up with TRBD1. The V segment lost 7 bases and the J segment 6 bases; nucleotides outside the gene matches: 10. The CDR3 length is 14 residues. In germline, CDR1 is SQVTM, CDR2 ANQGSEA. The CDR3 DNA reads as TGCAGCGCCCCCGGGACAGGAGCGGCCGGGGAGCTGTTTTTT. Translated, it gives CSAPGTGAAGELFF.

The table lists this clone with many counts. This chain links TRBV5-4 with TRBJ1-5; D may be TRBD1 (6 bases). The CDR3 loop spans 15 amino acids. V dropped 0 bases and J dropped 7 bases, with 14 bases sitting between them. In germline, CDR1 is SGHNT, CDR2 YYREEE (reference sequence). The CDR3 region is CASSLAPGEGQPQHF. The CDR3 nucleotides read TGTGCCAGCAGCTTGGCACCAGGGGAGGGACAGCCCCAGCATTTT.

This clone was seen at least ten times. The sample holds other DNA sequences that translate to the same CDR3. The rearrangement joins TRBV28 to TRBJ2-3; 8 positions agree with TRBD1. J was trimmed by 3 bases and V by 1 base; bases with no gene match: 3. The CDR3 is 15 amino acids. Germline values: CDR1 MDHEN, CDR2 SYDVKM. This CDR3 reads CASSLSRQGTDTQYF. DNA for the CDR3: TGTGCCAGCAGTTTATCCCGACAGGGGACAGATACGCAGTATTTT.

This clone was counted many times. J is TRBJ1-2 and V is TRBV7-9, with 8 bases that match TRBD1. The CDR3 runs to 15 residues. In germline, CDR1 is SEHNR, CDR2 FQNEAQ (reference sequence). The V gene end was trimmed by 6 bases and the J gene end by 5 bases; junction bases not matched to a gene: 11. The CDR3 sequence is CASRVDRGGPYGYTF. Written as DNA, the CDR3 is TGTGCCAGCAGGGTAGACAGGGGAGGGCCTTATGGCTACACCTTC.

This clone was found many times. The rearrangement uses TRBV12-5 and TRBJ2-1; 8 bases fit TRBD1. V lost 6 bases, J lost 2 bases, and 12 bases stayed unmatched. The CDR3 extends over 17 amino acids. The germline CDR1 and CDR2 sequences are LGHNT and FRNRAP. The CDR3 protein is CASGSVGRDRPYNEQFF. CDR3 bases: TGTGCTAGTGGATCCGTGGGGCGGGACAGGCCCTACAATGAGCAGTTCTTC.

This clone occurred many times. The chain has TRBV27 and TRBJ2-3, with D possibly being TRBD1 (5 bases). Germline assignment: CDR1 MNHEY and CDR2 SMNVEV (reference sequence). The CDR3 is made up of 16 amino acids. V was shortened by 0 bases and J by 6 bases, with 16 bases between the two germline ends. The CDR3 spells CASSLSGRMRADTQYF. CDR3 nucleotide sequence: TGTGCCAGCAGTTTATCGGGGCGGATGAGAGCGGATACGCAGTATTTT.